This T cell receptor beta chain was found in a study of OX40 agonist ivuxolimab in advanced cancers. At the level of the study: Patients were treated with intravenous ivuxolimab, dosed at 0.01 to 10 mg/kg and infused every 2 weeks.

CDR3 length: 16 residues. Assay used: immunoSEQ multiplex PCR; TCRdb lists only in-frame clones, some missing. Of 65,000 to 80,000 clones listed, approximately 93% are singletons. Autoimmune disease history or systemic immunosuppression disqualified patients. This specimen consisted of CD4+ or CD8+ T cells sorted from blood, obtained in a trial of the OX40 agonist ivuxolimab. The rearrangement joins TRBV7-5 to TRBJ1-5; TRBD1, the D gene given by the table, was not confirmed from the DNA. TRBV7-5 is designated a pseudogene. The sequence derives from an adult with an advanced solid tumor such as melanoma, head and neck, liver or kidney cancer. CDR3 coding DNA: TGTGCCAGAAGCTTAGTAGGGGGACAGGGGGCTCAGCCCCAGCATTTT. It encodes CARSLVGGQGAQPQHF.